These T cell receptor beta chains were read from a single sample in a study of T cell responses to AZD1222 COVID-19 vaccine. The protocol was immunoSEQ multiplex PCR, while the TCRdb copy is restricted to in-frame clones and leaves out a portion. The table includes some 150,000 clones, approximately 95% detected once. Sample: peripheral blood, taken on day 0 of MenACWY control vaccination. The origin of the receptors is an adult in good health. CDR3s include the opening cysteine and the closing phenylalanine or tryptophan. The order of the fields is D gene, J gene, CDR3 length, V gene, clone size, CDR3 protein, CDR3 DNA. D genes are given only for firm matches. Where a row states a size, it is once, few, many or the class of an expanded clone; other rows omit it.

d_call: NA
j_call: TRBJ2-2
cdr3_length: 16
v_call: TRBV4-1
clone_size: NA
cdr3_aa: CASSQDPGRNTGELFF
cdr3_nt: TGCGCCAGCAGCCAAGATCCCGGGAGGAACACCGGGGAGCTGTTTTTT

d_call: NA
j_call: TRBJ2-1
cdr3_length: 12
v_call: TRBV11-1
clone_size: NA
cdr3_aa: CASSPQGNEQFF
cdr3_nt: TGTGCCAGCAGCCCCCAGGGGAATGAGCAGTTCTTC

d_call: NA
j_call: TRBJ1-2
cdr3_length: 14
v_call: TRBV9
clone_size: NA
cdr3_aa: CASSVGNDNHGYTF
cdr3_nt: TGTGCCAGCAGCGTAGGGAACGACAATCATGGCTACACCTTC

d_call: NA
j_call: TRBJ2-1
cdr3_length: 13
v_call: TRBV6-2/TRBV6-3
clone_size: NA
cdr3_aa: CASSYSSSNEQFF
cdr3_nt: TGTGCCAGCAGTTACTCTAGCTCCAATGAGCAGTTCTTC

d_call: TRBD1
j_call: TRBJ1-1
cdr3_length: 16
v_call: TRBV6-4
clone_size: few
cdr3_aa: CASSENPGQGHTEAFF
cdr3_nt: TGTGCCAGCAGTGAAAATCCGGGACAGGGGCATACTGAAGCTTTCTTT

d_call: NA
j_call: TRBJ1-2
cdr3_length: 13
v_call: TRBV5-4
clone_size: NA
cdr3_aa: CASSFKGVDGYTF
cdr3_nt: TGTGCCAGCAGCTTTAAGGGGGTGGATGGCTACACCTTC

d_call: TRBD2
j_call: TRBJ2-1
cdr3_length: 16
v_call: TRBV29-1
clone_size: NA
cdr3_aa: CSVEYSGRGLNNEQFF
cdr3_nt: TGCAGCGTTGAATACAGCGGGAGAGGTTTGAACAATGAGCAGTTCTTC

d_call: NA
j_call: TRBJ1-1
cdr3_length: 15
v_call: TRBV10-3
clone_size: NA
cdr3_aa: CAISESNNMNTEAFF
cdr3_nt: TGTGCCATCAGTGAGTCGAACAACATGAACACTGAAGCTTTCTTT

d_call: NA
j_call: TRBJ2-3
cdr3_length: 15
v_call: TRBV7-6
clone_size: NA
cdr3_aa: CASSFSGPPTDTQYF
cdr3_nt: TGTGCCAGCAGCTTCTCCGGGCCCCCAACGGATACGCAGTATTTT

d_call: NA
j_call: TRBJ1-3
cdr3_length: 16
v_call: TRBV28
clone_size: NA
cdr3_aa: CASSAPEYRAGNTIYF
cdr3_nt: TGTGCCAGCAGCGCCCCCGAATACAGGGCTGGAAACACCATATATTTT

d_call: NA
j_call: TRBJ1-1
cdr3_length: 14
v_call: TRBV7-2
clone_size: NA
cdr3_aa: CASSLGGGNTEAFF
cdr3_nt: TGTGCCAGCAGCTTAGGAGGAGGCAACACTGAAGCTTTCTTT

d_call: NA
j_call: TRBJ1-1
cdr3_length: 15
v_call: TRBV5-4
clone_size: NA
cdr3_aa: CASSTGNRLNTEAFF
cdr3_nt: TGTGCCAGCAGCACCGGTAACCGTCTGAACACTGAAGCTTTCTTT

d_call: TRBD1
j_call: TRBJ2-7
cdr3_length: 14
v_call: TRBV6-5
clone_size: once
cdr3_aa: CASSTGQGAEEQYF
cdr3_nt: TGTGCCAGCAGTACGGGACAGGGGGCGGAAGAGCAGTACTTC

d_call: NA
j_call: TRBJ2-1
cdr3_length: 15
v_call: TRBV28
clone_size: NA
cdr3_aa: CASSFSGTSYNEQFF
cdr3_nt: TGTGCCAGCAGTTTCTCCGGGACATCCTACAATGAGCAGTTCTTC

d_call: NA
j_call: TRBJ1-5
cdr3_length: 13
v_call: TRBV27
clone_size: NA
cdr3_aa: CASSLGFNQPQHF
cdr3_nt: TGTGCCAGCAGTTTAGGATTCAATCAGCCCCAGCATTTT

d_call: TRBD1
j_call: TRBJ1-2
cdr3_length: 15
v_call: TRBV19
clone_size: NA
cdr3_aa: CASSETGTAPYGYTF
cdr3_nt: TGTGCCAGTAGCGAAACCGGGACAGCCCCCTATGGCTACACCTTC

d_call: NA
j_call: TRBJ2-7
cdr3_length: 13
v_call: TRBV7-2
clone_size: once
cdr3_aa: CASSPSGVYEQYF
cdr3_nt: TGTGCCAGCAGCCCCTCGGGGGTCTACGAGCAGTACTTC

d_call: NA
j_call: TRBJ2-3
cdr3_length: 16
v_call: TRBV21-1
clone_size: NA
cdr3_aa: CASSRTSGGPTDTQYF
cdr3_nt: TGTGCCAGCAGTAGGACTAGCGGGGGCCCCACAGATACGCAGTATTTT

d_call: NA
j_call: TRBJ2-3
cdr3_length: 14
v_call: TRBV2
clone_size: NA
cdr3_aa: CASSEAGGTDTQYF
cdr3_nt: TGTGCCAGCAGTGAAGCGGGGGGTACAGATACGCAGTATTTT

d_call: TRBD2
j_call: TRBJ2-3
cdr3_length: 15
v_call: TRBV3-1/TRBV3-2
clone_size: NA
cdr3_aa: CASSQGAGGTYTQYF
cdr3_nt: TGTGCCAGCAGCCAAGGGGCGGGGGGTACATATACGCAGTATTTT

d_call: NA
j_call: TRBJ2-1
cdr3_length: 13
v_call: TRBV4-2
clone_size: NA
cdr3_aa: CASSQDRGGEQFF
cdr3_nt: TGTGCCAGCAGCCAAGATCGAGGAGGTGAGCAGTTCTTC

d_call: TRBD2
j_call: TRBJ2-2
cdr3_length: 16
v_call: TRBV7-8
clone_size: NA
cdr3_aa: CASSLQAGGSHGELFF
cdr3_nt: TGTGCCAGCAGCCTCCAAGCGGGGGGAAGTCACGGGGAGCTGTTTTTT

d_call: TRBD1
j_call: TRBJ1-2
cdr3_length: 14
v_call: TRBV6-2/TRBV6-3
clone_size: NA
cdr3_aa: CASSYGTANYGYTF
cdr3_nt: TGTGCCAGCAGTTACGGGACAGCGAACTATGGCTACACCTTC

d_call: NA
j_call: TRBJ1-6
cdr3_length: 13
v_call: TRBV10-3
clone_size: NA
cdr3_aa: CAISAREGSPLHF
cdr3_nt: TGTGCCATCAGTGCAAGAGAAGGGTCACCCCTCCACTTT

d_call: TRBD1
j_call: TRBJ2-1
cdr3_length: 14
v_call: TRBV20-1
clone_size: once
cdr3_aa: CSASGQGASGEQFF
cdr3_nt: TGCAGTGCTAGTGGGCAGGGGGCCTCGGGGGAGCAGTTCTTC

d_call: NA
j_call: TRBJ2-1
cdr3_length: 14
v_call: TRBV11-3
clone_size: NA
cdr3_aa: CASSVGSSYNEQFF
cdr3_nt: TGTGCCAGCAGCGTTGGGAGCTCCTACAATGAGCAGTTCTTC

d_call: NA
j_call: TRBJ1-2
cdr3_length: 14
v_call: TRBV9
clone_size: few
cdr3_aa: CASSGTGFNYGYTF
cdr3_nt: TGTGCCAGCAGCGGTACAGGGTTTAACTATGGCTACACCTTC

d_call: TRBD1
j_call: TRBJ1-1
cdr3_length: 13
v_call: TRBV18
clone_size: NA
cdr3_aa: CASSPTGDTEAFF
cdr3_nt: TGTGCCAGCTCACCGACAGGGGATACTGAAGCTTTCTTT

d_call: NA
j_call: TRBJ2-7
cdr3_length: 12
v_call: TRBV11-2
clone_size: NA
cdr3_aa: CASSPQGYEQYF
cdr3_nt: TGTGCCAGCAGCCCTCAGGGTTACGAGCAGTACTTC

d_call: NA
j_call: TRBJ2-1
cdr3_length: 14
v_call: TRBV2
clone_size: NA
cdr3_aa: CASSGVAVYGEQFF
cdr3_nt: TGTGCCAGCAGTGGGGTAGCGGTCTACGGAGAGCAGTTCTTC

d_call: NA
j_call: TRBJ1-4
cdr3_length: 15
v_call: TRBV6-1
clone_size: NA
cdr3_aa: CASSEAFYRNEKLFF
cdr3_nt: TGTGCCAGCAGTGAAGCGTTCTACCGGAATGAAAAACTGTTTTTT

d_call: NA
j_call: TRBJ1-2
cdr3_length: 13
v_call: TRBV27
clone_size: NA
cdr3_aa: CASSSPVGVGYTF
cdr3_nt: TGTGCCAGCAGTTCACCCGTTGGGGTAGGCTACACCTTC

d_call: TRBD1
j_call: TRBJ1-5
cdr3_length: 17
v_call: TRBV10-3
clone_size: NA
cdr3_aa: CAISDRAQGVSNQPQHF
cdr3_nt: TGTGCCATCAGTGATCGGGCACAGGGGGTTAGCAATCAGCCCCAGCATTTT

d_call: NA
j_call: TRBJ1-5
cdr3_length: 16
v_call: TRBV5-4
clone_size: NA
cdr3_aa: CASSYQQGDSNQPQHF
cdr3_nt: TGTGCCAGCAGTTACCAGCAGGGCGATAGCAATCAGCCCCAGCATTTT

d_call: NA
j_call: TRBJ2-7
cdr3_length: 18
v_call: TRBV5-1
clone_size: few
cdr3_aa: CASSSPKLPGLKSYEQYF
cdr3_nt: TGCGCCAGCAGCTCCCCAAAACTCCCGGGCCTCAAGAGCTACGAGCAGTACTTC

d_call: NA
j_call: TRBJ1-6
cdr3_length: 14
v_call: TRBV27
clone_size: few
cdr3_aa: CASSAAKYNSPLHF
cdr3_nt: TGTGCCAGCAGCGCGGCGAAATATAATTCACCCCTCCACTTT

d_call: NA
j_call: TRBJ2-7
cdr3_length: 15
v_call: TRBV18
clone_size: NA
cdr3_aa: CASSPPLGSSHEQYF
cdr3_nt: TGTGCCAGCTCACCACCGCTGGGGTCTTCCCACGAGCAGTACTTC

d_call: NA
j_call: TRBJ2-7
cdr3_length: 15
v_call: TRBV4-3
clone_size: NA
cdr3_aa: CASSPSRALSYEQYF
cdr3_nt: TGCGCCAGCAGCCCGTCGAGAGCCTTGTCCTACGAGCAGTACTTC

d_call: NA
j_call: TRBJ2-1
cdr3_length: 14
v_call: TRBV7-3
clone_size: NA
cdr3_aa: CASSLTRANNEQFF
cdr3_nt: TGTGCCAGCAGCTTAACTCGGGCGAACAATGAGCAGTTCTTC

d_call: TRBD1
j_call: TRBJ2-6
cdr3_length: 17
v_call: TRBV19
clone_size: NA
cdr3_aa: CASRYGQGMSGANVLTF
cdr3_nt: TGTGCCAGTAGGTACGGACAGGGTATGTCTGGGGCCAACGTCCTGACTTTC

d_call: TRBD1
j_call: TRBJ2-7
cdr3_length: 16
v_call: TRBV19
clone_size: NA
cdr3_aa: CASSIKGTGSSYEQYF
cdr3_nt: TGTGCCAGTAGTATCAAAGGGACAGGGAGCTCCTACGAGCAGTACTTC

d_call: NA
j_call: TRBJ2-1
cdr3_length: 13
v_call: TRBV7-8
clone_size: once
cdr3_aa: CASSSHKYNEQFF
cdr3_nt: TGTGCCAGCAGCTCCCATAAATACAATGAGCAGTTCTTC

d_call: TRBD1
j_call: TRBJ2-7
cdr3_length: 16
v_call: TRBV11-1
clone_size: NA
cdr3_aa: CASSLGGTGQVYEQYF
cdr3_nt: TGTGCCAGCAGCTTAGGTGGGACAGGACAAGTCTACGAGCAGTACTTC

d_call: NA
j_call: TRBJ2-5
cdr3_length: 12
v_call: TRBV9
clone_size: once
cdr3_aa: CASSVAGETQYF
cdr3_nt: TGTGCCAGCAGCGTAGCTGGGGAGACCCAGTACTTC

d_call: NA
j_call: TRBJ2-1
cdr3_length: 16
v_call: TRBV28
clone_size: NA
cdr3_aa: CASSSSIMSSYNEQFF
cdr3_nt: TGTGCCAGCAGTTCTAGCATAATGAGCTCCTACAATGAGCAGTTCTTC

d_call: NA
j_call: TRBJ2-3
cdr3_length: 14
v_call: TRBV11-2
clone_size: many
cdr3_aa: CASSLGIPTDTQYF
cdr3_nt: TGTGCCAGCAGCTTGGGGATTCCCACAGATACGCAGTATTTT

d_call: NA
j_call: TRBJ2-1
cdr3_length: 15
v_call: TRBV5-1
clone_size: NA
cdr3_aa: CASSLDVGGWNEQFF
cdr3_nt: TGCGCCAGCAGCTTGGATGTGGGGGGTTGGAATGAGCAGTTCTTC

d_call: TRBD1
j_call: TRBJ1-2
cdr3_length: 16
v_call: TRBV27
clone_size: NA
cdr3_aa: CASSFLPWTGENGYTF
cdr3_nt: TGTGCCAGCAGCTTCCTCCCATGGACAGGGGAGAATGGCTACACCTTC

d_call: NA
j_call: TRBJ1-1
cdr3_length: 13
v_call: TRBV29-1
clone_size: NA
cdr3_aa: CSVENQGNTEAFF
cdr3_nt: TGCAGCGTGGAAAATCAGGGAAACACTGAAGCTTTCTTT

d_call: TRBD2
j_call: TRBJ2-2
cdr3_length: 15
v_call: TRBV6-5
clone_size: NA
cdr3_aa: CASSYSGRATGELFF
cdr3_nt: TGTGCCAGCAGTTACAGCGGGAGGGCCACCGGGGAGCTGTTTTTT

d_call: NA
j_call: TRBJ1-1
cdr3_length: 13
v_call: TRBV7-2
clone_size: NA
cdr3_aa: CASSPVIYTEAFF
cdr3_nt: TGTGCCAGCAGCCCCGTGATTTACACTGAAGCTTTCTTT

d_call: NA
j_call: TRBJ1-1
cdr3_length: 16
v_call: TRBV7-9
clone_size: NA
cdr3_aa: CASSRNLRHMNTEAFF
cdr3_nt: TGTGCCAGCAGCCGGAACCTTAGACACATGAACACTGAAGCTTTCTTT

d_call: TRBD1
j_call: TRBJ2-7
cdr3_length: 16
v_call: TRBV18
clone_size: NA
cdr3_aa: CASSPNQRTGVYEQYF
cdr3_nt: TGTGCCAGCTCACCTAATCAACGGACAGGGGTTTACGAGCAGTACTTC